This TCR beta chain came from a study of T cells in Graves' hyperthyroidism and ophthalmopathy. Study background: Specimen type is peripheral blood, collected at initial diagnosis prior to any treatment.

This clonotype was picked up a small number of times. Trimming pared 1 base from V and 4 bases from J, leaving 16 bases between. This CDR3 is 16 amino acids long. CDR1 and CDR2 from the germline V gene are SGHTA and FQGNSA. It was RNA transcripts that yielded the amplified TCR beta CDR3 regions. When the TCR CDR3 underwent first-round RT-PCR, the HTBI primer set was used. MiXCR was run by TCRdb on the multiplex PCR reads, yielding one entry per CDR3 protein. This table holds 550,000 to 700,000 distinct CDR3 sequences, about 15% found once. The source material was blood. The receptor's source is a woman aged 40 to 55 with Graves' ophthalmopathy. This chain uses TRBV7-2 with TRBJ2-5, with D possibly being TRBD1 (6 bases). The CDR3 reads CASSLVGSGGGETQYF. The CDR3 region has the DNA TGTGCCAGCAGCTTAGTTGGAAGTGGGGGCGGAGAGACCCAGTACTTC.